This passage covers 27 T cell receptor beta chains from one sample sequenced in a study of human T cells and chemical hapten exposure. As for time point: pre-sensitization, week 0. Treatment denoted: therapeutic diphenylcyclopropenone sensitization with weekly scalp DPC. Before extraction, the whole blood was not fractionated, and total RNA was taken from it. TCRdb re-derived calls from the RACE reads in MiXCR, one entry per CDR3 protein. The sample gives roughly 36,000 distinct CDR3 sequences, about a tenth of which show up once; 27% is in the top ten. Sequences were derived from whole blood, sampled in connection with sensitization to the hapten diphenylcyclopropenone (DPC). These receptors originate from a man over 45 with alopecia areata. Some clones in this sample may be carry-over from other donors' samples.

This clonotype has just a few counts. This chain joins TRBV6-2 or TRBV6-3 and TRBJ2-7, with 15 positions matching TRBD2. This CDR3 spans 17 amino acids. The germline V gene has CDR1 MNHEY and CDR2 SVGEGT. V was clipped by 4 bases and J by 4 bases; unmatched bases: 8. CDR3 in DNA: TGTGCCAGCAGTTCACCGGGACTAGCGGGGGGCAGGTACGAGCAGTACTTC. This gives the protein CASSSPGLAGGRYEQYF.

The V and J genes are TRBV6-2 or TRBV6-3 and TRBJ2-1; 8 bases match TRBD2. With V trimmed by 6 bases and J by 8 bases, 15 bases remained unmatched. Germline CDR1 is MNHEY and CDR2 is SVGEGT. The CDR3 totals 16 residues. Here the CDR3 reads CASSPLQRETRDEQFF. The CDR3 DNA sequence: TGTGCCAGCAGCCCTCTCCAGCGGGAGACTAGAGATGAGCAGTTCTTC.

This clonotype appeared many times. The chain recombines TRBV9 with TRBJ2-7; 7 bases fit TRBD1. V lost 2 bases to trimming and J lost 6 bases; unmatched junction nucleotides: 11. The CDR3 spans 15 residues. In germline, CDR1 is SGDLS, CDR2 YYNGEE. The CDR3 DNA reads as TGTGCCAGCAGCGTTTGGGAAGGGGGCATGGGCGAGCAGTACTTC. This codes for CASSVWEGGMGEQYF.

In its sample, this clonotype was seen many times. In DNA form, the CDR3 reads TGTGCCAGCAGCCAGGACAGGGTCGACGAAAAACTGTTTTTT. This codes for CASSQDRVDEKLFF. The genes are TRBV7-2 and TRBJ1-4, with 8 nucleotides matching TRBD1. V was pared by 5 bases and J by 8 bases, with 7 bases of the junction left unmatched. The CDR3 covers 14 residues. The V gene's germline CDR1 is SGHTA and CDR2 FQGNSA.

The rearrangement joins TRBV13 to TRBJ2-3, with 8 bases fitting TRBD2. This CDR3 comprises 17 residues. The germline gives CDR1 PRHDT, CDR2 FYEKMQ (reference sequence). V was clipped by 5 bases and J by 2 bases; unmatched bases: 12. CDR3 in DNA: TGTGCCAGCAGCCCCCTTCCTAGCGGGCCCGACACAGATACGCAGTATTTT. Residues: CASSPLPSGPDTDTQYF. Full variable domain (outside the CDR3, taken from reference TRBV13 and TRBJ2-3): AAGVIQSPRHLIKEKRETATLKCYPIPRHDTVYWYQQGPGQDPQFLISFYEKMQSDKGSIPDRFSAQQFSDYHSELNMSSLELGDSALYFCASSPLPSGPDTDTQYFGPGTRLTVL.

This sequence joins TRBV7-2 and TRBJ2-1; 10 positions match TRBD1. The V and J ends lost 1 base and 5 bases, in that order; junction bases with no gene match: 14. Germline V gene sequence: CDR1 SGHTA, CDR2 FQGNSA. The CDR3 loop spans 19 amino acids. The CDR3 is CASSLVRDRGRIQNNEQFF. The DNA of the CDR3 is TGTGCCAGCAGCTTAGTTCGGGACAGGGGCAGGATACAGAACAATGAGCAGTTCTTC.

This clonotype was seen a handful of times. Here the CDR3 DNA reads TGTGCCAGCAGTTATTGGCGGGAGGGAACTGAGCAGTTCTTC. Residues: CASSYWREGTEQFF. The chain joins TRBV6-2 or TRBV6-3 to TRBJ2-1, with 9 bases identical to TRBD2. Trimming removed 3 bases from V and 9 bases from J; junction bases left unmatched: 6. Germline CDR1 is MNHEY and CDR2 is SVGEGT. This CDR3 is 14 amino acids long.

This clonotype was observed many times. The chain uses TRBV18 and TRBJ2-5; D remains ambiguous. Germline assignment: CDR1 KGHSH and CDR2 LQKENI. Trimming pared 3 bases from V and 0 bases from J, leaving 8 bases between. The CDR3 consists of 14 residues. CDR3 sequence reads: CASSPLDNQETQYF. As DNA, the CDR3 is TGTGCCAGCTCACCTCTCGACAACCAAGAGACCCAGTACTTC.

This clonotype showed up many times. The chain recombines TRBV18 with TRBJ2-4, with a tentative D call TRBD2 (6 bases). CDR3 size: 13 residues. The V and J ends lost 1 base and 6 bases respectively, with 7 bases between them. In germline, CDR1 is KGHSH, CDR2 LQKENI. This chain's CDR3 is CASSPLEGNIQYF. In DNA form, the CDR3 reads TGTGCCAGCTCACCACTGGAGGGAAACATTCAGTACTTC.

This clonotype turned up a few times. V is TRBV29-1 and J is TRBJ1-6; a weak D match, TRBD1 (6 bases). CDR1 SQVTM and CDR2 ANQGSEA come from the germline V gene. V was clipped by 2 bases and J by 7 bases, with 12 bases between them. The CDR3 consists of 14 residues. CDR3 sequence reads: CSVELRGGNSPLHF. The CDR3 region has the DNA TGCAGCGTTGAACTCAGGGGCGGAAATTCACCCCTCCACTTT.

This clonotype was detected a few times. The rearrangement joins TRBV7-9 to TRBJ1-2, with no clear D. The V end lost 5 bases, the J end lost 1 base, and 8 bases lay between the germline ends. Germline V gene lookup returns CDR1 SEHNR and CDR2 FQNEAQ (reference sequence). This CDR3 comprises 13 residues. The CDR3 DNA reads TGTGCCAGCAGCGGACGGATTAACTATGGCTACACCTTC. Translated, it gives CASSGRINYGYTF.

This clonotype appeared many times. V gene TRBV6-2 or TRBV6-3 combines with J gene TRBJ2-1; 10 bases line up with TRBD2. V trimming: 8 bases; J trimming: 0 bases; junction bases outside the gene matches: 10. Per the germline V gene, CDR1 is MNHEY and CDR2 is SVGEGT. The CDR3 length is 17 residues. The CDR3 protein is CASRRTSGLSSYNEQFF. CDR3 bases: TGTGCCAGCCGTCGGACTAGCGGCCTAAGCTCCTACAATGAGCAGTTCTTC.

Many counts were recorded for this clonotype. The chain couples TRBV30 to TRBJ2-2; 7 bases are shared with TRBD2. The CDR3 is 14 residues long. The germline V gene has CDR1 GTSNPN and CDR2 SVGIG (reference sequence). The V and J ends lost 4 bases and 8 bases, in that order; junction bases with no gene match: 10. The CDR3 coding sequence is TGTGCCTGGATGTACCCGACTAGCCCTGGGGAGCTGTTTTTT. It codes for CAWMYPTSPGELFF.

The chain joins TRBV3-1 to TRBJ2-1; D is ambiguous. The germline CDR1 and CDR2 sequences are LGHDT and YNNKEL (reference sequence). The ends were cut back, 0 bases at V and 5 bases at J, with 14 bases in the middle. This CDR3 region has 16 residues. CDR3 in DNA: TGTGCCAGCAGCCAAGATGTGCTAGTTGCGAACAATGAGCAGTTCTTC. This gives the protein CASSQDVLVANNEQFF.

This clonotype has a handful of counts. One end of the junction does not line up with germline, which may come from a read error. The V and J genes are TRBV27 and TRBJ2-7; D possibly matches TRBD1 or TRBD2 (6 bases each). This CDR3 is 17 amino acids long. From germline, CDR1 is MNHEY and CDR2 SMNVEV (reference sequence). CDR3 protein: CASSTRGGQFLSDEQYF. The DNA of the CDR3 is TGTGCCAGCAGTACCCGAGGGGGGCAGTTCCTCTCCGACGAGCAGTACTTC.

This clonotype was recorded at least ten times. The genes are TRBV5-1 and TRBJ2-4; D perhaps matches TRBD2 (6 bases). The V end was cut by 0 bases, the J end by 3 bases, with 16 bases between. The CDR3 has 17 residues. Germline CDR1 SGHRS, CDR2 YFSETQ. In DNA, the CDR3 is TGCGCCAGCAGCTTGGCCGGTGCCGGGGGTGGCAAAAACATTCAGTACTTC. It encodes CASSLAGAGGGKNIQYF.

This clonotype showed up many times. The CDR3 DNA sequence: TGTGCCAGCAGCCTGAACCGGGGCGCACATCGAGGGCAGCCCCAGCATTTT. Amino acids: CASSLNRGAHRGQPQHF. V usage is TRBV12-3 or TRBV12-4 and J usage is TRBJ1-5; TRBD1 is a possible D gene (5 bases). The CDR3 is 17 residues long. The V and J ends lost 6 bases and 7 bases respectively, with 25 bases between them.

This clonotype was observed at least ten times. The chain couples TRBV11-2 to TRBJ2-7; a weak D match, TRBD2 (5 bases). The germline V gene has CDR1 SGHAT and CDR2 FQNNGV. Deletions cut 0 bases from V and 5 bases from J, with 8 bases between. The CDR3 runs to 13 residues. The CDR3 is CASSLDMGDEQYF. CDR3 sequence (DNA): TGTGCCAGCAGCTTAGATATGGGAGACGAGCAGTACTTC. Full variable domain (outside the CDR3, taken from reference TRBV11-2 and TRBJ2-7): EAGVAQSPRYKIIEKRQSVAFWCNPISGHATLYWYQQILGQGPKLLIQFQNNGVVDDSQLPKDRFSAERLKGVDSTLKIQPAKLEDSAVYLCASSLDMGDEQYFGPGTRLTVT.

This clonotype came up many times. The CDR3 protein is CASSQGPDTQYF. CDR3 in DNA: TGTGCCAGCAGCCAGGGTCCAGATACGCAGTATTTT. The J gene is TRBJ2-3, the V gene TRBV12-3 or TRBV12-4; D possibly corresponds to TRBD1 (5 bases). The V end was cut by 6 bases, the J end by 4 bases, with 8 bases between. CDR3 length equals 12 residues.

This clonotype was found many times. The chain is built from TRBV6-6 and TRBJ2-7, with 7 bases lining up with TRBD1. CDR1 is MNHNY and CDR2 is SVGAGI in the germline V gene (reference sequence). The CDR3 loop spans 14 amino acids. With V trimmed by 7 bases and J by 4 bases, 10 bases remained unmatched. The CDR3 is CASTNTVTGYEQYF. Here the CDR3 DNA reads TGTGCCAGCACCAATACCGTGACAGGGTACGAGCAGTACTTC.

This clonotype was recorded many times. The chain links TRBV12-3 or TRBV12-4 to TRBJ2-7; D unclear. V lost 6 bases to trimming and J lost 0 bases, with 9 bases between them. The CDR3 covers 13 residues. The CDR3 loop reads CASRARVSYEQYF. CDR3 in DNA: TGTGCCAGCAGGGCTCGGGTCTCCTACGAGCAGTACTTC.

The sample holds a few counts of this clonotype. The CDR3 DNA reads TGCAGCGTCCGGACTAGCGGGAGTGCAGATACGCAGTATTTT. This gives the protein CSVRTSGSADTQYF. This chain joins TRBV29-1 and TRBJ2-3; TRBD2 matches at 13 bases. In germline, CDR1 is SQVTM, CDR2 ANQGSEA. Losses at the gene ends were 6 bases for V and 4 bases for J; bases not matched to a gene: 4. CDR3 length equals 14 residues.

This clonotype was seen ten or more times. For the CDR3, the DNA is TGTGCCAGCAGCCAAGATCTCGCCAGGACCTACGAGCAGTACTTC. Its protein is CASSQDLARTYEQYF. V usage is TRBV3-1 and J usage is TRBJ2-7; D is uncertain. CDR3 length equals 15 residues. Germline-derived CDR1 and CDR2 are LGHDT and YNNKEL (reference sequence). Trimming cost V 0 bases and J 2 bases, with 11 bases left between them.

This clonotype was observed many times. The chain uses TRBV21-1 and TRBJ2-3. TRBV21-1 is listed as a pseudogene. The CDR3 spans 14 residues. The CDR3 region has the DNA TGTGCCAGCAGCAAAGCTGATTCGGCAGATACGCAGTATTTT. Translating gives CASSKADSADTQYF.

This clonotype occurred a few times. The V call is TRBV2, the J call TRBJ1-1; no firm D call. Germline lookup yields CDR1 SNHLY and CDR2 FYNNEI. V dropped 0 bases and J dropped 5 bases, with 10 bases sitting between them. This CDR3 contains 14 residues. The CDR3 DNA reads TGTGCCAGCAGTGAAGCTGACACGGGGACTGAAGCTTTCTTT. Translating gives CASSEADTGTEAFF.

This clonotype was recorded at least ten times. The chain joins TRBV11-2 to TRBJ2-1; 10 bases line up with TRBD2. The length of the CDR3 is 15 residues. The V and J ends lost 5 bases and 4 bases, in that order; junction bases with no gene match: 5. The germline V gene has CDR1 SGHAT and CDR2 FQNNGV. DNA for the CDR3: TGTGCCAGCAGCGAAGGACTAGCGGAATACAATGAGCAGTTCTTC. It codes for CASSEGLAEYNEQFF.

Points on this clonotype: One base away lies a much larger clone, so this may be a sequencing read error. V is TRBV5-1 and J is TRBJ2-7, with D possibly matching TRBD1 (5 bases). The CDR3 is made up of 13 amino acids. Germline V CDR1 and CDR2: SGHRS, YFSETQ. CDR3 in DNA: TGCGCCAGCAGCATCGCCAGGGCCTACGAGCAGAACTTC. Its translation: CASSIARAYEQNF.